Reported below is one T cell receptor (beta chain). With 4 bases clipped from V and 5 bases from J, the junction kept 9 bases outside the gene matches. Germline V gene sequence: CDR1 SGHNT, CDR2 YYREEE (reference sequence). The CDR3 spans 14 residues. The data belong to a study of blood T cell repertoires in COVID-19. As for the study in general: The study drew acute and convalescent COVID-19 samples from the United States, Italy and Spain. In each case, the material was cDNA or gDNA derived from T cells, B-cell-depleted T cells, or PBMCs.

Here immunoSEQ multiplex PCR was the method, and the copy in TCRdb shows in-frame clones only, minus some. The sample records 200,000 to 300,000 clones, 70% to 85% being singletons. The clonotype originates from a woman older than 75 with acute or convalescent COVID-19. The sequencing sample was made of peripheral blood. The chain combines TRBV5-4 with TRBJ2-7; 7 nucleotides align to TRBD1. DNA for the CDR3: TGTGCCAGCAGCGGCCCCCAGGGGGTCCACGAGCAGTACTTC. Protein sequence: CASSGPQGVHEQYF.